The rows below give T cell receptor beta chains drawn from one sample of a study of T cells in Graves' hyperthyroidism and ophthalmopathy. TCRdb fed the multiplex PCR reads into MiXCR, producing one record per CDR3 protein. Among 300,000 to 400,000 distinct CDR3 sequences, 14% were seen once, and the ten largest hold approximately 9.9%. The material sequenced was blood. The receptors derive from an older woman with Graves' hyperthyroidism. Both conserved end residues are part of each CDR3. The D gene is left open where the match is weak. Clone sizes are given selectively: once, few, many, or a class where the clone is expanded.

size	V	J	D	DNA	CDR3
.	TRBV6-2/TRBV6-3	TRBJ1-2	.	TGTGCCAGCAGTTATTATGGGGGCTACACCTTC	CASSYYGGYTF
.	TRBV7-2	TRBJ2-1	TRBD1	TGTGCCAGCAGCTTGCACCAACAGGGGGCGGGTGAGCAGTTCTTC	CASSLHQQGAGEQFF
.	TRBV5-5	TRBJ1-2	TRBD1	TGTGCCAGCAGCCTATGGACAGGGAGCTATGGCTACACCTTC	CASSLWTGSYGYTF
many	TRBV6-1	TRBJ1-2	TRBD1	TGTGCCAGCAGTTCGACAGGGAACTATGGCTACACCTTC	CASSSTGNYGYTF
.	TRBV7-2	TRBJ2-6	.	TGTGCCAGCAGCTTTCTAGGCCGGGCACCTGGGGCCAACGTCCTGACTTTC	CASSFLGRAPGANVLTF
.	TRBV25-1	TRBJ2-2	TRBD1	TGTGCCAGCAGTTATGGTGGACAGGGATACACCGGGGAGCTGTTTTTT	CASSYGGQGYTGELFF
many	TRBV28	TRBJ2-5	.	TGTGCCAGCAGTCCGCCCAGAGAAAATCAAGAGACCCAGTACTTC	CASSPPRENQETQYF
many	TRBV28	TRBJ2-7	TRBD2	TGTGCCAGCAGCTCACATAGCGGGAGAAGCGAGCAGTACTTC	CASSSHSGRSEQYF
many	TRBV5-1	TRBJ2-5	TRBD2	TGCGCCAGCAGGATGGGAGGGGTTATGGAGACCCAGTACTTC	CASRMGGVMETQYF
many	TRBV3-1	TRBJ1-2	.	TGTGCCAGCAGCCAAGTTGGAGGGTTTGGCTACACCTTC	CASSQVGGFGYTF